This TCR beta chain was sequenced during a study of cytomegalovirus exposure and HLA in healthy donors. Study-wide findings and caveats: Among TCR sequences, most were rare, though some public TCRs appeared in many donors. It was reported that TCR beta sequences correctly inferred the HLA-A and HLA-B alleles for most subjects.

CDR1 LNHDA and CDR2 SQIVND come from the germline V gene (reference sequence). This CDR3 is 16 amino acids long. Trimming took off 4 bases at V and 7 bases at J, with 20 bases between the two ends. As for this clone: Its antigen remains unknown.

Everyone who donated was a healthy bone marrow donor. Primers: 60 Vbeta forward and 13 Jbeta reverse. Assay used: immunoSEQ multiplex PCR; TCRdb lists only in-frame clones, some missing. Counted here are some 180,000 clones, around 75% occurring once; the ten biggest clones make up 1.5% to 2%. The sequenced sample consisted of PBMCs. V is TRBV19 and J is TRBJ1-5, with TRBD1 as a possible D gene (6 bases). This receptor was identified in a woman aged 25 to 39 in good health and CMV-seronegative. As DNA, the CDR3 is TGTGCCAGTAGTAGAAGTGCTTACACAGGGTCACAGCCCCAGCATTTT. Its translation: CASSRSAYTGSQPQHF.